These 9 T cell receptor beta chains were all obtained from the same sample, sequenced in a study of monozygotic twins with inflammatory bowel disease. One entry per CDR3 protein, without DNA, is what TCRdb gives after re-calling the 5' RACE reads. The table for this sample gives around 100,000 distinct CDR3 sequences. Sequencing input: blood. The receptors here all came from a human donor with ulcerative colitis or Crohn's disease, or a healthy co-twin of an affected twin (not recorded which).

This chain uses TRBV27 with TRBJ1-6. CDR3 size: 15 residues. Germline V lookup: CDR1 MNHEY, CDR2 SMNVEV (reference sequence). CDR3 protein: CASSLSLGQREPLHF.

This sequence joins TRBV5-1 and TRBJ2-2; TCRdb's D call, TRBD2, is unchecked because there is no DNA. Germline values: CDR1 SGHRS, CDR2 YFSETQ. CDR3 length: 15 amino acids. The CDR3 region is CASSRLADLNGELFF.

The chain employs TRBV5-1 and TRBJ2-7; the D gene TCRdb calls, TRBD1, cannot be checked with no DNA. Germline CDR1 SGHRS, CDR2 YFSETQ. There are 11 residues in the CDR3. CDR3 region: CASRGGYEQYF.

The CDR3 is CASNMRGTGYEQYF. The rearrangement uses TRBV6-6 and TRBJ2-7; TCRdb lists TRBD1, though no DNA is available to test this call. The CDR3 is 14 amino acids. Germline values: CDR1 MNHNY, CDR2 SVGAGI (reference sequence).

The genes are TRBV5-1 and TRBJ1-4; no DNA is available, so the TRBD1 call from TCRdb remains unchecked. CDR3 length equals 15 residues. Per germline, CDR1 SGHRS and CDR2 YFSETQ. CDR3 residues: CASSGQGQTNEKLFF. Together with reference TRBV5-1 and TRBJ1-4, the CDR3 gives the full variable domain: KAGVTQTPRYLIKTRGQQVTLSCSPISGHRSVSWYQQTPGQGLQFLFEYFSETQRNKGNFPGRFSGRQFSNSRSEMNVSTLELGDSALYLCASSGQGQTNEKLFFGSGTQLSVL.

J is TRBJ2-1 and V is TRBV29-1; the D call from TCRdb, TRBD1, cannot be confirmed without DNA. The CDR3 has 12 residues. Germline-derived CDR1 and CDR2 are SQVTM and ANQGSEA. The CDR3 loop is CSLGQGGNEQFF.

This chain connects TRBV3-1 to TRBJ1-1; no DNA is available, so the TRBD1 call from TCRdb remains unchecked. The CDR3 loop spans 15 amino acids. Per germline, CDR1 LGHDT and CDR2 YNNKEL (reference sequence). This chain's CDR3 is CASSPTGGLNTEAFF. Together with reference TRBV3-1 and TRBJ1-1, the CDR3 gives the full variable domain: DTAVSQTPKYLVTQMGNDKSIKCEQNLGHDTMYWYKQDSKKFLKIMFSYNNKELIINETVPNRFSPKSPDKAHLNLHINSLELGDSAVYFCASSPTGGLNTEAFFGQGTRLTVV.

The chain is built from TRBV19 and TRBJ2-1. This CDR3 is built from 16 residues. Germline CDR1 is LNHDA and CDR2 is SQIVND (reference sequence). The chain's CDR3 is CASSIELALIYNEQFF. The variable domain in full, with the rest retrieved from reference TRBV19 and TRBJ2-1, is DGGITQSPKYLFRKEGQNVTLSCEQNLNHDAMYWYRQDPGQGLRLIYYSQIVNDFQKGDIAEGYSVSREKKESFPLTVTSAQKNPTAFYLCASSIELALIYNEQFFGPGTRLTVL.

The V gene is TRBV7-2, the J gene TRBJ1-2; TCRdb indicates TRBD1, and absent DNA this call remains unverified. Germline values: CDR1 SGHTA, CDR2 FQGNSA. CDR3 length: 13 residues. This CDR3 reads CASSQLGRVGYTF.